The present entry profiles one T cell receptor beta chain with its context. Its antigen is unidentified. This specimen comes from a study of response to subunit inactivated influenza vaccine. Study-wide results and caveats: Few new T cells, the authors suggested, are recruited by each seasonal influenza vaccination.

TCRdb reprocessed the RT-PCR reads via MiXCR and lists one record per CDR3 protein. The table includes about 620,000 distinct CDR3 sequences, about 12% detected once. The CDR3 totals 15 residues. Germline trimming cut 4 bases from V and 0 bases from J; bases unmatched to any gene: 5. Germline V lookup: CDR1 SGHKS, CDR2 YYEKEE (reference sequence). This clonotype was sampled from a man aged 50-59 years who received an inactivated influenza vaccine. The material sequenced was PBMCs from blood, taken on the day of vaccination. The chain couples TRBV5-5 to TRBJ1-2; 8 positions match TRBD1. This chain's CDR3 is CASSARTGTNYGYTF. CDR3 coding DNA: TGTGCCAGCAGCGCTAGGACAGGGACTAACTATGGCTACACCTTC. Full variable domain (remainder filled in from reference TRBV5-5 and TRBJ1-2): DAGVTQSPTHLIKTRGQQVTLRCSPISGHKSVSWYQQVLGQGPQFIFQYYEKEERGRGNFPDRFSARQFPNYSSELNVNALLLGDSALYLCASSARTGTNYGYTFGSGTRLTVV.